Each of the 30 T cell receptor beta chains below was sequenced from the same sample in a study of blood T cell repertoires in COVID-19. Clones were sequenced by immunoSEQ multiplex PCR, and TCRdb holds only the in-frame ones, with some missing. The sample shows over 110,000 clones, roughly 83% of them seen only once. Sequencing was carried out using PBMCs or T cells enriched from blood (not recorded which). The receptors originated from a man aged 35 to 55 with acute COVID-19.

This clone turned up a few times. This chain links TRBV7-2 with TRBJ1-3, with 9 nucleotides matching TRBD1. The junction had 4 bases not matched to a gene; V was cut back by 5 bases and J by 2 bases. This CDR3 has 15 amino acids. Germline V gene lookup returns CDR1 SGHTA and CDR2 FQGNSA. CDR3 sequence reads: CASSPRTGAGNTIYF. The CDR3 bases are TGTGCCAGCAGCCCCCGGACAGGGGCTGGAAACACCATATATTTT.

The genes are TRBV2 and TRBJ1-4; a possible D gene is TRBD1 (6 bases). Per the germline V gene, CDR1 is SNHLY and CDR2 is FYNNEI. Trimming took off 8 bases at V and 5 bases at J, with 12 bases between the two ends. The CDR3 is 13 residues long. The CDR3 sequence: CASARDKNEKLFF. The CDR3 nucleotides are TGTGCCAGCGCCAGGGACAAAAATGAAAAACTGTTTTTT.

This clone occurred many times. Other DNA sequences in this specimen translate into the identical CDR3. For the CDR3, the DNA is TGTGCCAGCTCCCTAACACAGGGGATCACAGATACGCAGTATTTT. This encodes CASSLTQGITDTQYF. The gene calls are TRBV18 and TRBJ2-3; TRBD1 matches at 7 bases. Germline V gives CDR1 KGHSH, CDR2 LQKENI. The J segment lost 2 bases and the V segment lost 6 bases, leaving 8 bases of the junction unmatched. This CDR3 is built from 15 residues. Full variable domain (rest looked up from reference TRBV18 and TRBJ2-3): NAGVMQNPRHLVRRRGQEARLRCSPMKGHSHVYWYRQLPEEGLKFMVYLQKENIIDESGMPKERFSAEFPKEGPSILRIQQVVRGDSAAYFCASSLTQGITDTQYFGPGTRLTVL.

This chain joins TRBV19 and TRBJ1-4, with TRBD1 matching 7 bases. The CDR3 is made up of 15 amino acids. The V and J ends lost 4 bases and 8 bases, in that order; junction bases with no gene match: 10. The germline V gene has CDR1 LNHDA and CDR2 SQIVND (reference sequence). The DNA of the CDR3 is TGTGCCAGTAGTACGGACAGGACGGTTGGCGAAAAACTGTTTTTT. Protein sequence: CASSTDRTVGEKLFF.

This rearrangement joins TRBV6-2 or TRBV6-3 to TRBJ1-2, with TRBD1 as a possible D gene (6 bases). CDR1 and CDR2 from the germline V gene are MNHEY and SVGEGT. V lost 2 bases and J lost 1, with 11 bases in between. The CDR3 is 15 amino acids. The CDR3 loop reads CASSYRTVSNYGYTF. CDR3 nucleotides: TGTGCCAGCAGTTACCGGACAGTTAGTAACTATGGCTACACCTTC.

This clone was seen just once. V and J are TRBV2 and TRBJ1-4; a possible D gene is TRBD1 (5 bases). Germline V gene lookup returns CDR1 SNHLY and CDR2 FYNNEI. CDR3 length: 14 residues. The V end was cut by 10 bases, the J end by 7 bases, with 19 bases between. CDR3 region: CATQPGTHSEKLFF. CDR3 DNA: TGTGCCACCCAGCCTGGGACTCATAGTGAAAAACTGTTTTTT.

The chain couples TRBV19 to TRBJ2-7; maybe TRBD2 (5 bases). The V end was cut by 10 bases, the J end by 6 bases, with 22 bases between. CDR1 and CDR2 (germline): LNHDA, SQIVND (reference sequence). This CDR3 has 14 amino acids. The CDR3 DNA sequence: TGTGCCACTAGGACTCTTATGCCCCCCGGCGAGCAGTACTTC. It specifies CATRTLMPPGEQYF.

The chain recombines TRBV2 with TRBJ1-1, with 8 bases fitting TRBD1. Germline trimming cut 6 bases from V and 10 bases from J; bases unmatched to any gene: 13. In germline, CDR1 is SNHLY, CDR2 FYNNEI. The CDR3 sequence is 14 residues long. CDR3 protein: CASSAGQVLMAAFF. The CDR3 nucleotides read TGTGCCAGCAGCGCGGGACAGGTGTTAATGGCAGCTTTCTTT.

CDR3 region: CASSPRLAGPRTDTQYF. DNA of the CDR3: TGTGCCAGCAGCCCCAGACTAGCGGGACCTCGCACAGATACGCAGTATTTT. The V and J genes are TRBV7-6 and TRBJ2-3, with 11 positions matching TRBD2. Germline values: CDR1 SGHVS, CDR2 FNYEAQ. The CDR3 consists of 17 residues. Trimming removed 5 bases from V and 1 base from J; junction bases left unmatched: 8.

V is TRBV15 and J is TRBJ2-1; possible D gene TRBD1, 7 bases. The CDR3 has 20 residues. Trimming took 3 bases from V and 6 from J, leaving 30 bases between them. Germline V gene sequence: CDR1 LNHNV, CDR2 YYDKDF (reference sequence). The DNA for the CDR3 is TGTGCCACCAGCAGTTTCTTCGAGACCACGGGACTGAGGGGGCTCAATGAGCAGTTCTTC. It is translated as CATSSFFETTGLRGLNEQFF.

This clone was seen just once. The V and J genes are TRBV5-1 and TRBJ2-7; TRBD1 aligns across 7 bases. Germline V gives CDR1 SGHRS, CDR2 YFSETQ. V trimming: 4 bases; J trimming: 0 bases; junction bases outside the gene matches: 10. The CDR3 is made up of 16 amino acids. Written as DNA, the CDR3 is TGCGCCAGCAGCCTAAGTCCCGGGACAGACTCCTACGAGCAGTACTTC. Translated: CASSLSPGTDSYEQYF.

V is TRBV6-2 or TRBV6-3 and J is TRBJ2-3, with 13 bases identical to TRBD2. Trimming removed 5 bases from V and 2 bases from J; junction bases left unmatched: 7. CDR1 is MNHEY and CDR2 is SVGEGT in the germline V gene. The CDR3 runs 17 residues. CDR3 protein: CASSTRTSGGYTDTQYF. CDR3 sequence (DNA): TGTGCCAGCAGTACCCGGACTAGCGGGGGCTACACAGATACGCAGTATTTT.

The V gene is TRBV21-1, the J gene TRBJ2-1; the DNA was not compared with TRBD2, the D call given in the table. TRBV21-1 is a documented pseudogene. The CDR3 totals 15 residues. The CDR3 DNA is TGTGCCAGCAGATACGAAGCGGGGCTTCACAATGAGCAGTTCTTC. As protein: CASRYEAGLHNEQFF.

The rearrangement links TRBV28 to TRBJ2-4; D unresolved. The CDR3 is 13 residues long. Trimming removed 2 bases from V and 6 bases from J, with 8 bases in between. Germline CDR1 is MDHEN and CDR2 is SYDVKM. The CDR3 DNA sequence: TGTGCCAGCAGTTTACGTACGGTAAACATTCAGTACTTC. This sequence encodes CASSLRTVNIQYF.

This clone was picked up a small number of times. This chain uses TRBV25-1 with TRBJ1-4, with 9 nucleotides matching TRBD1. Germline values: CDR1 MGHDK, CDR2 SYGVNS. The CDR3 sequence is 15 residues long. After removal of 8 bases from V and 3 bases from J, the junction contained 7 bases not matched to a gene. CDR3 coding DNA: TGTGCCAGCGCCGACAGGGGGACGCCTAATGAAAAACTGTTTTTT. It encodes CASADRGTPNEKLFF.

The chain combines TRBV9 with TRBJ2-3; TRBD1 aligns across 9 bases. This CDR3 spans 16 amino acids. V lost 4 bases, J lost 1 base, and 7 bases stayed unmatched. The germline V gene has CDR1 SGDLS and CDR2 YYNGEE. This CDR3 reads CASSMPGQGGTDTQYF. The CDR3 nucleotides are TGTGCCAGCAGCATGCCGGGACAGGGTGGCACAGATACGCAGTATTTT.

In nucleotides, the CDR3 is TGTGCCAGCAGACGGACAGGGTATCAGCCCCAGCATTTT. It translates to CASRRTGYQPQHF. The chain has TRBV28 and TRBJ1-5; 8 bases map to TRBD1. The CDR3 has 13 residues. Germline V gives CDR1 MDHEN, CDR2 SYDVKM. After removal of 6 bases from V and 5 bases from J, the junction contained 3 bases not matched to a gene.

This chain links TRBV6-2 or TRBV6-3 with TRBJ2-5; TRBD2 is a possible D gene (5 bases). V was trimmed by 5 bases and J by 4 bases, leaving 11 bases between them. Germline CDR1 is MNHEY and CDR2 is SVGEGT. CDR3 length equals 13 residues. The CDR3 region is CASSAAGRETQYF. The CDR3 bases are TGTGCCAGCAGTGCGGCGGGTCGAGAGACCCAGTACTTC.

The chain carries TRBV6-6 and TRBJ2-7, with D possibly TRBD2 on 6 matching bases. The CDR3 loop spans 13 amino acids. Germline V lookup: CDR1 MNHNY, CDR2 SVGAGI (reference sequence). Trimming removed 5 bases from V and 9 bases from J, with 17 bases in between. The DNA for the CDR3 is TGTGCCAGCAGTCCCGGAGGCGGGGCGAGGCAGTACTTC. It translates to CASSPGGGARQYF.

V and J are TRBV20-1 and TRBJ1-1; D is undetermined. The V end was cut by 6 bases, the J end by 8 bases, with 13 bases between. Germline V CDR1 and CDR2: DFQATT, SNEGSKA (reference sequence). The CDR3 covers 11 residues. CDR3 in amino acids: CSATPVEEAFF. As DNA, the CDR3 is TGCAGTGCGACTCCTGTCGAGGAAGCTTTCTTT.

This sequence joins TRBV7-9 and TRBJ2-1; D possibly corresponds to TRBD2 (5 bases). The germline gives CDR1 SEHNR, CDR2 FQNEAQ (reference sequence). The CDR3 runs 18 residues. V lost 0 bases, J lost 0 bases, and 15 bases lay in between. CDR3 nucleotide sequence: TGTGCCAGCAGCTTAGCTTTGGCGGACTCCGGCTCCTACAATGAGCAGTTCTTC. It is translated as CASSLALADSGSYNEQFF.

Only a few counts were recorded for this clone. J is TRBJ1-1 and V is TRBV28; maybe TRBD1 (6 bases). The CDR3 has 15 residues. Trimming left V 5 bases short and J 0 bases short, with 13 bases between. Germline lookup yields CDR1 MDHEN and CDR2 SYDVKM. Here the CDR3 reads CASSRPGDMNTEAFF. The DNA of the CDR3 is TGTGCCAGCAGTCGTCCCGGGGACATGAACACTGAAGCTTTCTTT.

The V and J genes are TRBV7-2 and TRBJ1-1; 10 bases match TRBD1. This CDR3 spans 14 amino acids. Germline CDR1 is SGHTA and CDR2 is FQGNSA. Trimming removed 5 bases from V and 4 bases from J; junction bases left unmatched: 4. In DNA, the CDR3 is TGTGCCAGCAGCGGGACAGGGGTGAGCACTGAAGCTTTCTTT. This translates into CASSGTGVSTEAFF.

The CDR3 reads CATQGLNTGELFF. Written as DNA, the CDR3 is TGTGCCACTCAGGGTCTGAACACCGGGGAGCTGTTTTTT. The chain joins TRBV12-3 or TRBV12-4 to TRBJ2-2; tentatively, D is TRBD1 (5 bases). The CDR3 spans 13 residues. Trimming left V 10 bases short and J 1 base short, with 10 bases between.

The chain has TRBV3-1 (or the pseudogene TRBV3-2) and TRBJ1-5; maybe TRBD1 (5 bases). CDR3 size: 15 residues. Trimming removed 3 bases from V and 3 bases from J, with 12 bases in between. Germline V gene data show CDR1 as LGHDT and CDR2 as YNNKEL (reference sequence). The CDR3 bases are TGTGCCAGCAGCCAGCATCAGGGCCACAATCAGCCCCAGCATTTT. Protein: CASSQHQGHNQPQHF.

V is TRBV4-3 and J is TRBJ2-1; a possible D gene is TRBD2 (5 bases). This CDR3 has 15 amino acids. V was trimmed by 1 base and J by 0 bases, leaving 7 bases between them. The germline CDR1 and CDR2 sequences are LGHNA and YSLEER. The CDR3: CASSQAGSSYNEQFF. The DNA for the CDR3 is TGCGCCAGCAGCCAAGCGGGGAGCTCCTACAATGAGCAGTTCTTC.

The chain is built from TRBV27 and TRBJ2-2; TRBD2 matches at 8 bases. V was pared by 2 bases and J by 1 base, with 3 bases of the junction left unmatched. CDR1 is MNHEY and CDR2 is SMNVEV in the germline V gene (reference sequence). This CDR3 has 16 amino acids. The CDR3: CASSLILAENTGELFF. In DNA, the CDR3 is TGTGCCAGCAGTTTAATACTAGCGGAGAACACCGGGGAGCTGTTTTTT.

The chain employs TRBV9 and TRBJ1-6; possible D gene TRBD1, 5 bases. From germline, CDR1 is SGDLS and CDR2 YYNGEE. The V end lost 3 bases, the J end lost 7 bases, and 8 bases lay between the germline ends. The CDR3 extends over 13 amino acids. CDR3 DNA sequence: TGTGCCAGCAGCGAGACAGTGAATTCACCCCTCCACTTT. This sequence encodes CASSETVNSPLHF. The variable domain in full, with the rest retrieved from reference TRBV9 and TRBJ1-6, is DSGVTQTPKHLITATGQRVTLRCSPRSGDLSVYWYQQSLDQGLQFLIQYYNGEERAKGNILERFSAQQFPDLHSELNLSSLELGDSALYFCASSETVNSPLHFGNGTRLTVT.

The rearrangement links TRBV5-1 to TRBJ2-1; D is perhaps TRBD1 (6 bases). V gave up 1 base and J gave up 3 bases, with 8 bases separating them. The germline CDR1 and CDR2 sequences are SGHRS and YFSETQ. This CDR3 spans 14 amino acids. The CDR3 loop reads CASSLTGNYNEQFF. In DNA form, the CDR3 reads TGCGCCAGCAGCTTGACAGGGAACTACAATGAGCAGTTCTTC.

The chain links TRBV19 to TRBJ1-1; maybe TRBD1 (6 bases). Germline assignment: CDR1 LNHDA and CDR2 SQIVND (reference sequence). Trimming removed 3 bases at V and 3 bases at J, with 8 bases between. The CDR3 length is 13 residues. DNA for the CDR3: TGTGCCAGTAGTATTTACAGGGACACTGAAGCTTTCTTT. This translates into CASSIYRDTEAFF.